This T cell receptor (beta chain) emerged from a study of T-cell memory formation after mild COVID-19. TCRdb analysed the 5' RACE reads with MiXCR anew, one entry per CDR3 protein. The sample lists approximately 150,000 distinct CDR3 sequences; 10% to 15% were seen once. The TCR sequence derives from a man between 18 and 35 years old who had mild COVID-19 (a few samples of this study predate the infection). Cell type and time point are not known. Material for sequencing was PBMCs or a T cell subset sorted from them (not recorded which).

The CDR3 loop is CASSRVGVRNTEAFF. The CDR3, as DNA: TGCGCCAGCAGCCGGGTGGGGGTTCGGAACACTGAAGCTTTCTTT. The rearrangement joins TRBV5-1 to TRBJ1-1; TRBD1 might be the D (5 bases). Between the trimmed V and J ends, which lost 4 bases and 1 base, there was a span of 14 bases. The CDR3 sequence is 15 residues long. Germline loops: CDR1 SGHRS, CDR2 YFSETQ.